The subject of this entry is one T cell receptor (beta chain). Its matching antigen is unknown. This sample stems from a study of CD8+ T cells in alopecia areata. Study-level findings and limits: Greater clonality was observed in lesional scalp samples, especially alopecia totalis/universalis, versus normal scalp.

cDNA serving as the sequencing template came from extracted, reverse transcribed RNA. The table came from immunoSEQ multiplex PCR; TCRdb's copy has only in-frame clones and leaves some out. Among around 120,000 clones listed, less than 75% were seen once. The sample's treatment: oral pan-JAK inhibitor, 5-10 mg twice daily. Cell sorting was applied to PBMCs, and CD4+ and CD8+ T cells were collected. The V gene's germline CDR1 is SGHTA and CDR2 FQGTGA. This CDR3 region has 16 residues. V lost 5 bases, J lost 5 bases, and 9 bases stayed unmatched. Sequences were derived from CD8+ T cells sorted from blood, sampled at week 4, from a patient treated with tofacitinib. This TCR was recovered from a human donor with alopecia areata. The genes are TRBV7-3 and TRBJ2-1; 10 bases agree with TRBD1. The CDR3 sequence: CASSPTWDRGNNEQFF. CDR3 sequence (DNA): TGTGCCAGCAGCCCCACCTGGGACAGGGGCAACAATGAGCAGTTCTTC.